This TCR beta chain appears in the sequencing data of a study of blood T cell repertoires in COVID-19. Some clones are missing from TCRdb's copy, which holds only in-frame ones; the method was immunoSEQ multiplex PCR. This sample has approximately 140,000 clones, with less than 85% found just once. CDR1 MNHEY and CDR2 SVGAGI come from the germline V gene. The CDR3 is made up of 13 amino acids. The germline V and J ends were trimmed by 4 bases and 5 bases, with 9 bases remaining between them. The specimen was peripheral blood. The rearrangement links TRBV6-5 to TRBJ2-1; D possibly corresponds to TRBD1 (6 bases). This TCR was recovered from a woman of 80 years or more in a cohort sampled during active or convalescent COVID-19. In DNA form, the CDR3 reads TGTGCCAGCAGTTCCGGACAGAACAATGAGCAGTTCTTC. Encoded protein: CASSSGQNNEQFF.